This T cell receptor beta chain was sequenced for a study of T cell repertoires in cytomegalovirus infection. Study observations and caveats: Clonotype analysis showed dominance of the ex vivo response by HLA-C-restricted CMV-specific TCR beta clonotypes.

TCRdb called the reads again in MiXCR, with one record for every CDR3 protein. The sample has fewer than 350,000 distinct CDR3 sequences; 25% to 30% are singletons. Germline CDR1 and CDR2: MGHRA and YSYEKL. This CDR3 spans 16 amino acids. V dropped 5 bases and J dropped 6; count of bases not matched to a gene: 10. Note on this clonotype: Its target is not known.

The sequence was obtained from a human donor in good health (CMV status not recorded). Some clones in this sample may be carry-over from other donors' samples. Sequences were derived from cultured PBMCs, sampled from culture after CMV antigen stimulation. The V gene is TRBV4-1, the J gene TRBJ2-1; 10 bases map to TRBD2. The CDR3 sequence is CASSFLAGGARNEQFF. CDR3 nucleotides: TGCGCCAGCAGCTTCTTAGCGGGGGGTGCCCGCAATGAGCAGTTCTTC.